Presented here are 14 T cell receptor beta chains from one specimen sequenced in a study of chemoradiotherapy in HPV16-positive cancers. Here immunoSEQ multiplex PCR was the method, and the copy in TCRdb shows in-frame clones only, minus some. The sample consists of approximately 5,000 clones, over 60% of them appearing once. This specimen was acquired from a patient who underwent chemoradiotherapy. The receptor set was obtained from a human donor with HPV-associated anogenital cancer.

This rearrangement joins TRBV30 to TRBJ1-1, with D perhaps matching TRBD1 (5 bases). This CDR3 region has 14 residues. In germline, CDR1 is GTSNPN, CDR2 SVGIG (reference sequence). V lost 7 bases and J lost 0, with 15 bases in between. CDR3 in DNA: TGTGCCTTAATTCCGGGACGGTTGAACACTGAAGCTTTCTTT. It codes for CALIPGRLNTEAFF.

This clone appeared a few times. The chain couples TRBV11-3 to TRBJ1-1; D remains unclear. Germline values: CDR1 SGHNT, CDR2 YENEEA. V was trimmed by 1 base and J by 5 bases, leaving 5 bases between them. The CDR3 consists of 12 residues. CDR3 bases: TGTGCCAGCAGCTTAGGGGTTACTGAAGCTTTCTTT. It yields the protein CASSLGVTEAFF.

This chain connects TRBV29-1 to TRBJ2-3, with no clear D. Germline CDR1 is SQVTM and CDR2 is ANQGSEA. This CDR3 has 12 residues. Trimming removed 4 bases from V and 3 bases from J, with 8 bases in between. DNA for the CDR3: TGCAGCGTTGGACCTCAGACAGATACGCAGTATTTT. This codes for CSVGPQTDTQYF.

CDR3 in amino acids: CASSRLAGGRTDTQYF. The CDR3 DNA follows: TGTGCCAGCAGCCGTCTAGCGGGGGGGCGTACAGATACGCAGTATTTT. The chain is built from TRBV7-6 and TRBJ2-3, with TRBD2 identical over 12 bases. Germline CDR1 and CDR2: SGHVS and FNYEAQ. This CDR3 spans 16 amino acids. The V gene end was trimmed by 5 bases and the J gene end by 3 bases; junction bases not matched to a gene: 6.

V usage is TRBV4-1 and J usage is TRBJ1-4, with D unclear. Trimming cost V 3 bases and J 0 bases, with 5 bases left between them. Germline assignment: CDR1 MGHRA and CDR2 YSYEKL. The CDR3 extends over 14 amino acids. Written as DNA, the CDR3 is TGCGCCAGCAGCCAGGTCGCAACTAATGAAAAACTGTTTTTT. Translation gives CASSQVATNEKLFF.

A few counts support this clone. V and J are TRBV10-3 and TRBJ2-7; 7 positions match TRBD1. V shed 9 bases, J shed 5 bases, and the junction held 10 bases outside the gene matches. The germline V gene encodes CDR1 ENHRY and CDR2 SYGVKD. The CDR3 is made up of 13 amino acids. The CDR3, as DNA: TGTGCCATTCGGGACAGCCTTGTGGACGAGCAGTACTTC. Translation gives CAIRDSLVDEQYF.

This clone was found a few times. The CDR3 sequence: CASRSSGRGDTQYF. The CDR3 nucleotides read TGCGCCAGCAGGTCTAGCGGGAGGGGAGATACGCAGTATTTT. The chain links TRBV5-1 to TRBJ2-3; 12 bases match TRBD2. J lost 5 bases, V lost 5 bases, and 3 bases had no gene match. Looked up from germline, CDR1 is SGHRS and CDR2 is YFSETQ. CDR3 length equals 14 residues.

This CDR3 is CASSPRDRFNEQFF. The DNA of the CDR3 is TGTGCCAGCAGCCCCCGAGACAGGTTCAATGAGCAGTTCTTC. The V and J genes are TRBV7-8 and TRBJ2-1; possibly TRBD1 for D (6 bases). The germline V gene encodes CDR1 SGHVS and CDR2 FQNEAQ. Trimming removed 5 bases at V and 6 bases at J, with 14 bases between. The CDR3 contains 14 residues.

This chain connects TRBV2 to TRBJ1-2; D not certain. This CDR3 region has 14 residues. Trimming cost V 7 bases and J 8 bases, with 20 bases left between them. Germline lookup yields CDR1 SNHLY and CDR2 FYNNEI. The CDR3 nucleotides read TGTGCCAGCACTGCGCGACAAACCATTAGCGGCTACACCTTC. Its translation is CASTARQTISGYTF.

The V call is TRBV6-5, the J call TRBJ1-3, with no clear D. V dropped 6 bases and J dropped 1 base, with 4 bases sitting between them. CDR1 is MNHEY, CDR2 SVGAGI, per germline. This CDR3 comprises 12 residues. The CDR3 DNA reads TGTGCCAGCAGAAAATCTGGAAACACCATATATTTT. Translation gives CASRKSGNTIYF.

This clone was detected once. The rearrangement joins TRBV6-5 to TRBJ1-4; 7 bases are shared with TRBD1. Per the germline V gene, CDR1 is MNHEY and CDR2 is SVGAGI. The CDR3 length is 15 residues. The ends lost 5 bases at V and 3 bases at J; junction bases unmatched: 6. The DNA for the CDR3 is TGTGCCAGCAGTCGGGAGGGACAGCCTAATGAAAAACTGTTTTTT. Protein: CASSREGQPNEKLFF.

V is TRBV19 and J is TRBJ1-1; no reliable D call. V was pared by 1 base and J by 0 bases, with 15 bases between. Per germline, CDR1 LNHDA and CDR2 SQIVND (reference sequence). The CDR3 runs to 17 residues. The CDR3 sequence is CASSIVFSDTLNTEAFF. The CDR3 DNA reads as TGTGCCAGTAGTATAGTATTTAGCGACACCTTGAACACTGAAGCTTTCTTT.

The CDR3 sequence: CASSLTWGAEAFF. The CDR3 nucleotides are TGTGCCAGCAGTTTGACCTGGGGGGCTGAAGCTTTCTTT. The chain carries TRBV28 and TRBJ1-1; D may be TRBD1 (5 bases). Between the trimmed V and J ends, which lost 3 bases and 6 bases, there was a span of 11 bases. CDR3 size: 13 residues. From germline, CDR1 is MDHEN and CDR2 SYDVKM. Full variable domain (missing parts from reference TRBV28 and TRBJ1-1): DVKVTQSSRYLVKRTGEKVFLECVQDMDHENMFWYRQDPGLGLRLIYFSYDVKMKEKGDIPEGYSVSREKKERFSLILESASTNQTSMYLCASSLTWGAEAFFGQGTRLTVV.

The CDR3 protein is CASSLGPQGAGGYTF. The CDR3 region has the DNA TGTGCCAGCAGCTTAGGTCCGCAGGGGGCTGGGGGCTACACCTTC. The chain has TRBV11-3 and TRBJ1-2, with TRBD1 matching over 8 bases. Losses at the gene ends were 1 base for V and 8 bases for J; bases not matched to a gene: 9. This CDR3 comprises 15 residues. Germline V gene lookup returns CDR1 SGHNT and CDR2 YENEEA.